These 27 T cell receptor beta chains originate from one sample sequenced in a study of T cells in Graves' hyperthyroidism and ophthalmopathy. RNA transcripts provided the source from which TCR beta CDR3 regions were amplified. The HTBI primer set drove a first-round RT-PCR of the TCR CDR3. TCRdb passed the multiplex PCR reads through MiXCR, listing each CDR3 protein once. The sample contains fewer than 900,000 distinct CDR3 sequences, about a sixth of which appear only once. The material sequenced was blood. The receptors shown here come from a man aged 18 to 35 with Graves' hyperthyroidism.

The DNA for the CDR3 is TGCAGCGCTGGGAGGGGGCCGTACACCGGGGAGCTGTTTTTT. This encodes CSAGRGPYTGELFF. The rearrangement joins TRBV29-1 to TRBJ2-2, with D tentatively TRBD1 or TRBD2 (7 bases each). Germline loops: CDR1 SQVTM, CDR2 ANQGSEA. This CDR3 contains 14 residues. Deletions cut 7 bases from V and 3 bases from J, with 15 bases between.

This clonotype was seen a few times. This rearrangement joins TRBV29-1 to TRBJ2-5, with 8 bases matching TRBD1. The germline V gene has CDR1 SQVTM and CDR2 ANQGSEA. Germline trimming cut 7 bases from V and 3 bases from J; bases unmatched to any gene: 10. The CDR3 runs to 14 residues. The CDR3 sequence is CSAISTGEEETQYF. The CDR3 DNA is TGCAGCGCCATTTCGACAGGGGAGGAAGAGACCCAGTACTTC.

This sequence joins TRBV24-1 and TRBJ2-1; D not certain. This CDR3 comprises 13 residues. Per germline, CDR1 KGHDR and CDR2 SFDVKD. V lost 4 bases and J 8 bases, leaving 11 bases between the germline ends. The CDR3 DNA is TGTGCCACCAGTGAAGGGCCCCTGGATGAGCAGTTCTTC. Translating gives CATSEGPLDEQFF.

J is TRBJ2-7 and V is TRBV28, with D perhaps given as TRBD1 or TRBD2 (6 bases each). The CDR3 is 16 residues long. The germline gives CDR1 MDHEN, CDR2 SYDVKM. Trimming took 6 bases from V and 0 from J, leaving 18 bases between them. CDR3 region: CASRRPGALNSYEQYF. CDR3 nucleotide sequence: TGTGCCAGCAGGCGCCCGGGGGCGCTGAACTCCTACGAGCAGTACTTC. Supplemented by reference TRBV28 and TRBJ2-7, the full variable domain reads DVKVTQSSRYLVKRTGEKVFLECVQDMDHENMFWYRQDPGLGLRLIYFSYDVKMKEKGDIPEGYSVSREKKERFSLILESASTNQTSMYLCASRRPGALNSYEQYFGPGTRLTVT.

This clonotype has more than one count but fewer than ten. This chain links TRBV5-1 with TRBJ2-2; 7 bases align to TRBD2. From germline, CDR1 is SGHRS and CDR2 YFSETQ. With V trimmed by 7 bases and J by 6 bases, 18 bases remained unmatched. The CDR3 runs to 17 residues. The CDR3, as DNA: TGCGCCAGCGACCGCGGGGGATCGGTCCCCGGGGCCGGGGAGCTGTTTTTT. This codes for CASDRGGSVPGAGELFF.

The CDR3: CASSPGGGVTGELFF. In DNA form, the CDR3 reads TGTGCCAGCAGCCCGGGGGGCGGCGTCACCGGGGAGCTGTTTTTT. This chain joins TRBV14 and TRBJ2-2; tentatively, D is TRBD2 (7 bases). Germline values: CDR1 SGHDN, CDR2 FVKESK. With 4 bases removed from V and 4 bases from J, the gap between germline ends came to 13 bases. The CDR3 spans 15 residues.

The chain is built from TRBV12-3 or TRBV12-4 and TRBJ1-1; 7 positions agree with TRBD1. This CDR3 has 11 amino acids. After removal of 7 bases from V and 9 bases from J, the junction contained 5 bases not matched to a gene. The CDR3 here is CASTLTGKAFF. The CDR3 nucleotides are TGTGCCAGCACCTTGACAGGGAAAGCTTTCTTT.

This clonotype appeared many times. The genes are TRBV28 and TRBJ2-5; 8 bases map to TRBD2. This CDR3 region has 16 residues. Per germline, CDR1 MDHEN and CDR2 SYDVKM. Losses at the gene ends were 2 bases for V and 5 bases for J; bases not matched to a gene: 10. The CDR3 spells CASSLGASGRRETQYF. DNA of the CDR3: TGTGCCAGCAGTTTAGGCGCCAGCGGGAGAAGGGAGACCCAGTACTTC. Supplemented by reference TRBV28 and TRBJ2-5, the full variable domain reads DVKVTQSSRYLVKRTGEKVFLECVQDMDHENMFWYRQDPGLGLRLIYFSYDVKMKEKGDIPEGYSVSREKKERFSLILESASTNQTSMYLCASSLGASGRRETQYFGPGTRLLVL.

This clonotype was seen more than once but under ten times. CDR3 sequence (DNA): TGTGCCATCTCCCTCTGGGGCAGGGGGGAAGGAGAGACCCAGTACTTC. It encodes CAISLWGRGEGETQYF. This chain links TRBV6-2 or TRBV6-3 with TRBJ2-5, with a weak D call TRBD1 (7 bases). Trimming cost V 10 bases and J 4 bases, with 25 bases left between them. CDR1 is MNHEY, CDR2 SVGEGT, per germline. This CDR3 has 16 residues.

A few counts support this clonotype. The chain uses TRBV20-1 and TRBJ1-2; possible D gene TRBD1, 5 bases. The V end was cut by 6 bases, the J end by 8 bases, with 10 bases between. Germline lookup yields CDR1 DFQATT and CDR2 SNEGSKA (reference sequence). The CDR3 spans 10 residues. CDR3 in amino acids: CSAIRDGYTF. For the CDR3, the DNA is TGCAGTGCAATCAGGGACGGCTACACCTTC.

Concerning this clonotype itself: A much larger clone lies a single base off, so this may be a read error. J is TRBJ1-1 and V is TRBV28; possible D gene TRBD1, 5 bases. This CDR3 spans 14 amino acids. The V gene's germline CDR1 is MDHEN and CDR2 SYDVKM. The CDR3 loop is CATSNTGSFTGAFF. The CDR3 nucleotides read TGTGCCACGTCCAATACAGGTAGTTTTACTGGAGCTTTCTTT.

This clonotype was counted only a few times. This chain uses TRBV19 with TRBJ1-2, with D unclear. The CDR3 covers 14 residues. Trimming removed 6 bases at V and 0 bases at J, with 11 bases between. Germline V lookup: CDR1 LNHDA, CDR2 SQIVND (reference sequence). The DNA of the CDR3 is TGTGCCAGTAGCCCTGTCGGGGCTAACTATGGCTACACCTTC. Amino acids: CASSPVGANYGYTF.

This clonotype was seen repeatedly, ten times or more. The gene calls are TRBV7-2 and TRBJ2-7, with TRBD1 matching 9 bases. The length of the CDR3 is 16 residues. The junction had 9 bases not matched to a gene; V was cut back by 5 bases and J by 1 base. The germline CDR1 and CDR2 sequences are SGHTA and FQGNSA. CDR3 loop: CASSVTRDRESYEQYF. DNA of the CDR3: TGTGCCAGCAGCGTCACCCGGGACAGGGAATCCTACGAGCAGTACTTC. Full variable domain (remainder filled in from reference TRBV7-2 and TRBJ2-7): GAGVSQSPSNKVTEKGKDVELRCDPISGHTALYWYRQSLGQGLEFLIYFQGNSAPDKSGLPSDRFSAERTGGSVSTLTIQRTQQEDSAVYLCASSVTRDRESYEQYFGPGTRLTVT.

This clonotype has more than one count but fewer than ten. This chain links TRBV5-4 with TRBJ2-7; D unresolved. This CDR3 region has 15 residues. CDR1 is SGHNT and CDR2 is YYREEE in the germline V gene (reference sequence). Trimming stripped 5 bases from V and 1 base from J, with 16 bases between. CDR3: CASSRGEHRSYEQYF. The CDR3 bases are TGTGCCAGCAGTCGCGGTGAGCACCGATCCTACGAGCAGTACTTC.

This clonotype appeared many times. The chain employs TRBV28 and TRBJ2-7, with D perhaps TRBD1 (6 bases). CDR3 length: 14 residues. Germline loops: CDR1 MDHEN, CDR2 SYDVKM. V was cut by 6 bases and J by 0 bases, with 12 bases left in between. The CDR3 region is CASRVQGSSYEQYF. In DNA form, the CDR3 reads TGTGCCAGCAGGGTACAGGGAAGCTCCTACGAGCAGTACTTC.

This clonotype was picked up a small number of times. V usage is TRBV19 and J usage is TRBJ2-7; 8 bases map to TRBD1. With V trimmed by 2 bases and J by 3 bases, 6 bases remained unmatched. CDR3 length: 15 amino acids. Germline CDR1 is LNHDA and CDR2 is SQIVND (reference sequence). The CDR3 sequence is CASSISAGGHYEQYF. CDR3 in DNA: TGTGCCAGTAGTATATCAGCAGGGGGCCACTACGAGCAGTACTTC.

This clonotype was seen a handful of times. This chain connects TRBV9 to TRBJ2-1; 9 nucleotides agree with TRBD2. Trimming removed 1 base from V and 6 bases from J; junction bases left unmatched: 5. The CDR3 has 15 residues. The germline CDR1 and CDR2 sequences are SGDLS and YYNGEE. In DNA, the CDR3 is TGTGCCAGCAGCGTATTCGGACTAGCGACCAATGAGCAGTTCTTC. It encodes CASSVFGLATNEQFF.

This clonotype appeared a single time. The CDR3 nucleotides are TGCGCCAGCAGCCTAAAGCGGGCGGCCTATGGCTACACCTTC. Translated, it gives CASSLKRAAYGYTF. The V gene is TRBV4-1, the J gene TRBJ1-2; D call uncertain. Germline V gene data show CDR1 as MGHRA and CDR2 as YSYEKL. Deletions cut 4 bases from V and 4 bases from J, with 13 bases between. The CDR3 sequence is 14 residues long.

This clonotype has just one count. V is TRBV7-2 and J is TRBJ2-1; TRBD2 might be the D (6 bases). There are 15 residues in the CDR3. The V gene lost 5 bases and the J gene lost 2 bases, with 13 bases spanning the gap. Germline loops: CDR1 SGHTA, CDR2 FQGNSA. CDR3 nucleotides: TGTGCCAGCAGCGCCCCGGGACTTCCCTACAATGAGCAGTTCTTC. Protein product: CASSAPGLPYNEQFF. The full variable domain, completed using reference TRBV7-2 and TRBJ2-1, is GAGVSQSPSNKVTEKGKDVELRCDPISGHTALYWYRQSLGQGLEFLIYFQGNSAPDKSGLPSDRFSAERTGGSVSTLTIQRTQQEDSAVYLCASSAPGLPYNEQFFGPGTRLTVL.

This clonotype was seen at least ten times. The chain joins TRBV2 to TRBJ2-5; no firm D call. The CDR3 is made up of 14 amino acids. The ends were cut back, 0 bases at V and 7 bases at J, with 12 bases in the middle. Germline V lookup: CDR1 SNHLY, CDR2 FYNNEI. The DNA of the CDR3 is TGTGCCAGCAGTGAAGCGGCTATGATGGGGACCCAGTACTTC. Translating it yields CASSEAAMMGTQYF.

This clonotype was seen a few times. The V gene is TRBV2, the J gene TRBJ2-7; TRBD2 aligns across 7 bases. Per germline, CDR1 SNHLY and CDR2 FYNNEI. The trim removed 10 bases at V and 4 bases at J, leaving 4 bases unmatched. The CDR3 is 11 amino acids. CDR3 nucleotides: TGTGCCACCCGGGACTATTACGAGCAGTACTTC. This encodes CATRDYYEQYF.

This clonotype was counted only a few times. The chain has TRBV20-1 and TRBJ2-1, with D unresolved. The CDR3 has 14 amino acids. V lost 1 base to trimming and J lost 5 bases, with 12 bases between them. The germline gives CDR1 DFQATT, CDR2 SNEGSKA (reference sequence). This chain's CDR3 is CSARGPPRNNEQFF. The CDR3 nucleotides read TGCAGTGCTAGAGGTCCCCCCAGAAACAATGAGCAGTTCTTC.

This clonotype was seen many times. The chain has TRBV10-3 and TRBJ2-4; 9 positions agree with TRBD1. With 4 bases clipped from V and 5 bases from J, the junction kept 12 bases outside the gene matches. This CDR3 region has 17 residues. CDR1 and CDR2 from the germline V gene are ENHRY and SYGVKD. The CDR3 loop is CAISAAQGQGWENIQYF. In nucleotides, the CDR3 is TGTGCCATCAGTGCCGCCCAGGGACAGGGTTGGGAAAACATTCAGTACTTC.

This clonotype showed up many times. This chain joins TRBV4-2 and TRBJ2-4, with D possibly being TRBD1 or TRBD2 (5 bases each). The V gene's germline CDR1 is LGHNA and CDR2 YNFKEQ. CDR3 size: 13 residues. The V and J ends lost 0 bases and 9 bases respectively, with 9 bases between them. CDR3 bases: TGTGCCAGCAGCCAAGAGACAGCGGCCATTCAGTACTTC. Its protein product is CASSQETAAIQYF.

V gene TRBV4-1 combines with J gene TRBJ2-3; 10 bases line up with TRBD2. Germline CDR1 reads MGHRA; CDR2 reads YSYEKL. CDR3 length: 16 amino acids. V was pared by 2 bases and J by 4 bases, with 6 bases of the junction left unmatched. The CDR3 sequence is CASSQPLAGVSDTQYF. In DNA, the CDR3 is TGCGCCAGCAGCCAACCTCTAGCGGGAGTCTCAGATACGCAGTATTTT.

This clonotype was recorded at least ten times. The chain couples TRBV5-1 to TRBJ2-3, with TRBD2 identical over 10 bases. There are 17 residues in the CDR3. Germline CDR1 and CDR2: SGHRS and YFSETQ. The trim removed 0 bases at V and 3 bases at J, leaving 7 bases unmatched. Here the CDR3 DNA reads TGCGCCAGCAGCTTGGCTACTACTAGCGGGATTACAGATACGCAGTATTTT. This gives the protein CASSLATTSGITDTQYF. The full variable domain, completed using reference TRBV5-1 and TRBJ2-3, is KAGVTQTPRYLIKTRGQQVTLSCSPISGHRSVSWYQQTPGQGLQFLFEYFSETQRNKGNFPGRFSGRQFSNSRSEMNVSTLELGDSALYLCASSLATTSGITDTQYFGPGTRLTVL.

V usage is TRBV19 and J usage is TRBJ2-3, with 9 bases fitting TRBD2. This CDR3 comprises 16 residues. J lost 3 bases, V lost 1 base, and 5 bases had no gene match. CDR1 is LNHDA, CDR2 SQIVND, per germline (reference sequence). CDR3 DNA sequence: TGTGCCAGTAGTATAGCGGTTAGCGGGAGTACAGATACGCAGTATTTT. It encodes CASSIAVSGSTDTQYF.